This record looks at one T cell receptor beta chain sequence and its context. Its specificity is not known. This specimen comes from a study of CD8+ T cells in alopecia areata. General study findings and limits: Especially in alopecia totalis/universalis, lesional scalp showed greater clonality than normal scalp did.

The sample's treatment: oral pan-JAK inhibitor, 5-10 mg twice daily. Both peripheral blood and punch biopsies of lesional scalp skin were obtained from patients who had alopecia areata. Extracted RNA was reverse transcribed, and the resulting cDNA served as sequencing template. The table came from immunoSEQ multiplex PCR; TCRdb's copy has only in-frame clones and leaves some out. The sample contains roughly 280,000 clones, 45% to 70% of which appear only once. Germline V CDR1 and CDR2: SGHTA, FQGNSA. Between the trimmed V and J ends, which lost 6 bases and 2 bases, there was a span of 10 bases. The CDR3 is 13 amino acids.

The rearrangement links TRBV7-2 to TRBJ1-1, with a possible D match to TRBD1 (6 bases). This TCR derives from a human donor with alopecia areata. The starting material was CD4+ T cells sorted from blood, obtained around week 54, from a patient treated with tofacitinib. The CDR3 loop reads CASRRQDNTEAFF. The CDR3 coding sequence is TGTGCCAGCAGAAGACAGGATAACACTGAAGCTTTCTTT. The variable domain in full, with the rest retrieved from reference TRBV7-2 and TRBJ1-1, is GAGVSQSPSNKVTEKGKDVELRCDPISGHTALYWYRQSLGQGLEFLIYFQGNSAPDKSGLPSDRFSAERTGGSVSTLTIQRTQQEDSAVYLCASRRQDNTEAFFGQGTRLTVV.